These T cell receptor beta chains were read from a single sample in a study of blood T cells in healthy people across ages. TCRdb recomputed calls from the 5' RACE reads with MiXCR, one row per CDR3 protein. The sample lists more than 800,000 distinct CDR3 sequences, about 28% occurring once. The sequencing sample was made of blood. The origin of the receptors is a woman aged 80 or over in good health. The CDR3 runs from the conserved cysteine through the conserved F or W. A D gene is named only where the DNA matches it firmly. Not all rows give a size; the values are once, few, many and, for expanded clones, a class.

D	V	size	J	DNA	CDR3
-	TRBV28	many	TRBJ2-4	TGTGCCAGCAGTCCCAGGGGTCCTACTAACATTCAGTACTTC	CASSPRGPTNIQYF
TRBD1	TRBV5-1	many	TRBJ1-2	TGCGCCAGCAGCTCGGACAGGGGGCGTCCTCCTAACTATGGCTACACCTTC	CASSSDRGRPPNYGYTF
-	TRBV18	many	TRBJ2-3	TGTGCCAGCTCACAGGGCCGGGAGATAACTAGGGCGCAGTATTTT	CASSQGREITRAQYF
-	TRBV20-1	-	TRBJ1-6	TGCAGTGCTAGAGATCTGAGGGCATCCTATAATTCACCCCTCCACTTT	CSARDLRASYNSPLHF
-	TRBV10-2	many	TRBJ2-7	TGCGCCAGCAGGGATGGGGGGGCGAGTCGCGAGCAGTACTTC	CASRDGGASREQYF
-	TRBV5-6	few	TRBJ2-6	TGTGCCAGCAGGGACCGACAGATCATCGGGGCCAACGTCCTGACTTTC	CASRDRQIIGANVLTF
TRBD2	TRBV28	few	TRBJ2-6	TGTGCCAGCACCAGTTTAGGGGGGTCTAGCGGGGGGGCGACGGTCGGGGCCAACGTCCTGACTTTC	CASTSLGGSSGGATVGANVLTF
-	TRBV20-1	few	TRBJ1-6	TGCAGTGCTAGAGTTGAGGGAGCCTATAATTCACCCCTCCACTTT	CSARVEGAYNSPLHF
-	TRBV7-2	-	TRBJ2-3	TGTGCCAGCAGCTTTCTAGCGATCTTCACAGATACGCAGTATTTT	CASSFLAIFTDTQYF
-	TRBV20-1	few	TRBJ2-7	TGCAGTGCTAGAGATCGGGAGAGGATCACCTACGAGCAGTACTTC	CSARDRERITYEQYF
-	TRBV20-1	-	TRBJ2-3	TGCAGTGCTAGTCGCCGGGGATGGGGCACAGATACGCAGTATTTT	CSASRRGWGTDTQYF
-	TRBV7-9	few	TRBJ1-1	TGTGCCAGCAGCTTAACGACGGCGAACACTGAAGCTTTCTTT	CASSLTTANTEAFF
-	TRBV2	few	TRBJ1-5	TGTGCCAGCAGTGAAGGCAGCGGGGGCAATCAGCCCCAGCATTTT	CASSEGSGGNQPQHF
-	TRBV20-1	-	TRBJ1-2	TGCAGTGCCCAGGGAGGATTCTATGGCTACACCTTC	CSAQGGFYGYTF
TRBD2	TRBV18	-	TRBJ2-5	TGTGCCAGCTCACCTGTTTCTAGCGGGCATCAAGAGACCCAGTACTTC	CASSPVSSGHQETQYF
TRBD2	TRBV12-3/TRBV12-4	many	TRBJ2-1	TGTGCCAGCAGTTTCTCGGGGGGGCCCTACAATGAGCAGTTCTTC	CASSFSGGPYNEQFF
-	TRBV12-3/TRBV12-4	-	TRBJ1-1	TGTGCCAGCAGTTTACGGGCCCGGGCTGAAGCTTTCTTT	CASSLRARAEAFF
-	TRBV11-2	-	TRBJ1-6	TGTGCCAGCAGCTCCCGGACGGGAACCTTCGGGAATTCACCCCTCCACTTT	CASSSRTGTFGNSPLHF
TRBD1	TRBV30	-	TRBJ1-5	TGTGCCTGGAGTATAAAAGCAGGGGGCGGGGGTAGCAATCAGCCCCAGCATTTT	CAWSIKAGGGGSNQPQHF
-	TRBV7-9	-	TRBJ2-2	TGTGCCAGCAGCTTTATGACCTTGAACACCGGGGAGCTGTTTTTT	CASSFMTLNTGELFF
TRBD1	TRBV12-3/TRBV12-4	-	TRBJ2-3	TGTGCCAGCAGAGGACAGGGAGTCTTGGCAGATACGCAGTATTTT	CASRGQGVLADTQYF
-	TRBV7-9	few	TRBJ2-2	TGTGCCAGCAGCCCCCAGGATACGGCCGAGCTGTTTTTT	CASSPQDTAELFF
TRBD1	TRBV10-3	many	TRBJ2-7	TGTGCCATCAGTGGCAGCCGGGACAGGGTCTCCTACGAGCAGTACTTC	CAISGSRDRVSYEQYF